What follows are 20 T cell receptor beta chains derived from one specimen sequenced in a study of T cells in Graves' hyperthyroidism and ophthalmopathy. There were TCR beta CDR3 regions amplified from RNA transcripts. In the first-round RT-PCR of the TCR CDR3, the HTBI primer set was used. TCRdb analysed the multiplex PCR reads with MiXCR anew, one entry per CDR3 protein. The sample has hundreds of thousands of distinct CDR3 sequences, around 45% seen once; the top ten hold just under 8.5%. Sequenced: peripheral blood or thyroid tissue (not recorded which). The receptors originated from a woman aged 18-30 years with Graves' hyperthyroidism.

This clonotype was counted many times. The chain has TRBV7-6 and TRBJ2-7; unclear D gene. This CDR3 has 11 amino acids. The V gene lost 5 bases and the J gene lost 6 bases, with 8 bases spanning the gap. Germline V lookup: CDR1 SGHVS, CDR2 FNYEAQ. The CDR3 here is CASSGSGEQYF. The DNA for the CDR3 is TGTGCCAGCAGCGGATCTGGCGAGCAGTACTTC.

In this sample, this clonotype turned up many times. The chain links TRBV25-1 to TRBJ1-2; D may be TRBD1 (5 bases). This CDR3 region has 16 residues. Germline V gene sequence: CDR1 MGHDK, CDR2 SYGVNS. The V gene lost 1 base and the J gene lost 3 bases, with 15 bases spanning the gap. The CDR3 reads CASSESDGGVDYGYTF. The CDR3 DNA is TGTGCCAGCAGTGAATCCGATGGAGGGGTGGACTATGGCTACACCTTC.

The rearrangement uses TRBV7-9 and TRBJ2-5; D call uncertain. The germline V and J ends were trimmed by 7 bases and 5 bases, with 14 bases remaining between them. CDR1 SEHNR and CDR2 FQNEAQ come from the germline V gene (reference sequence). The CDR3 is made up of 13 amino acids. The CDR3 loop reads CASNDHGAETQYF. The DNA of the CDR3 is TGTGCCAGCAACGATCATGGAGCGGAGACCCAGTACTTC.

The CDR3 sequence: CASSSRQGYHEQYF. The CDR3 DNA sequence: TGCGCCAGCAGCTCTAGACAGGGGTACCACGAGCAGTACTTC. This chain links TRBV5-1 with TRBJ2-7; 8 positions match TRBD1. Trimming removed 3 bases from V and 5 bases from J; junction bases left unmatched: 7. The CDR3 runs 14 residues. Germline values: CDR1 SGHRS, CDR2 YFSETQ.

This clonotype was detected a few times. The chain recombines TRBV9 with TRBJ1-1; TRBD1 aligns across 7 bases. Germline V CDR1 and CDR2: SGDLS, YYNGEE. J gave up 6 bases and V 0 bases, and 11 bases lay outside the gene matches. The CDR3 runs to 16 residues. The CDR3 region has the DNA TGTGCCAGCAGCGTAGAGGGGGCCGGAACAAAGTCTGAAGCTTTCTTT. Amino acid sequence: CASSVEGAGTKSEAFF.

Turning to this clonotype: A read error is possible here, since a much larger clone lies one base away. This rearrangement joins TRBV5-1 to TRBJ2-1; D uncertain. With 0 bases removed from V and 8 bases from J, the gap between germline ends came to 3 bases. Germline lookup yields CDR1 SGHRS and CDR2 YFSETQ. The length of the CDR3 is 11 residues. CDR3 in DNA: TGCGCCAGCAGCTTGGAGGATGAGCAGTTCTTC. It specifies CASSLEDEQFF.

This clonotype has a count of ten or more. The chain links TRBV2 to TRBJ1-6; D is perhaps TRBD1 (5 bases). CDR1 and CDR2 from the germline V gene are SNHLY and FYNNEI. V was pared by 3 bases and J by 14 bases, with 17 bases between. The CDR3 spans 14 residues. The CDR3 DNA reads TGTGCCAGCAGTGATGGTCAGGGTCTGAAGGCCCTCCACTTT. This encodes CASSDGQGLKALHF.

V gene TRBV2 combines with J gene TRBJ2-2; tentatively, D is TRBD2 (6 bases). The V end was cut by 7 bases, the J end by 0 bases, with 12 bases between. Germline V gene sequence: CDR1 SNHLY, CDR2 FYNNEI. There are 15 residues in the CDR3. This CDR3 reads CASISERANTGELFF. In DNA, the CDR3 is TGTGCCAGCATCTCTGAGCGGGCGAACACCGGGGAGCTGTTTTTT. The full variable domain, with the rest looked up from reference TRBV2 and TRBJ2-2, is EPEVTQTPSHQVTQMGQEVILRCVPISNHLYFYWYRQILGQKVEFLVSFYNNEISEKSEIFDDQFSVERPDGSNFTLKIRSTKLEDSAMYFCASISERANTGELFFGEGSRLTVL.

The chain has TRBV15 and TRBJ1-4; no reliable D call. V lost 1 base and J lost 4, with 7 bases in between. There are 14 residues in the CDR3. Germline V gene lookup returns CDR1 LNHNV and CDR2 YYDKDF (reference sequence). DNA for the CDR3: TGTGCCACCAGCAGAGGACATATTAATGAAAAACTGTTTTTT. Amino acid sequence: CATSRGHINEKLFF.

The gene calls are TRBV25-1 and TRBJ2-7; D is ambiguous. CDR1 and CDR2 from the germline V gene are MGHDK and SYGVNS. The CDR3 is made up of 13 amino acids. Trimming cost V 4 bases and J 7 bases, with 14 bases left between them. This CDR3 is CASSARPFGEQYF. The CDR3 DNA is TGTGCCAGCAGTGCTAGACCATTCGGAGAGCAGTACTTC.

The chain employs TRBV11-2 and TRBJ1-5; 9 bases line up with TRBD1. The CDR3 covers 16 residues. Germline V gene data show CDR1 as SGHAT and CDR2 as FQNNGV. V trimming: 5 bases; J trimming: 1 base; junction bases outside the gene matches: 6. In nucleotides, the CDR3 is TGTGCCAGCAGCCCGACAGGGGGAATGAGCAATCAGCCCCAGCATTTT. Its translation is CASSPTGGMSNQPQHF.

The chain links TRBV7-6 to TRBJ2-7; a possible D gene is TRBD2 (5 bases). TRBJ2-1 matches the DNA end more closely, so the J call is doubtful. Germline-derived CDR1 and CDR2 are SGHVS and FNYEAQ. The length of the CDR3 is 14 residues. The CDR3 region has the DNA TGTGCCAGCAGCTTAGCAACTAGAGGCGATGAGCAGTTCTTC. As protein: CASSLATRGDEQFF.

This rearrangement joins TRBV10-3 to TRBJ1-5; no firm D call. Germline CDR1 is ENHRY and CDR2 is SYGVKD. The CDR3 has 13 amino acids. CDR3 loop: CAGNGQGNQPQHF. The CDR3 DNA reads TGTGCTGGGAATGGGCAGGGCAATCAGCCCCAGCATTTT.

V usage is TRBV5-1 and J usage is TRBJ2-7; D is perhaps TRBD2 (5 bases). The length of the CDR3 is 15 residues. V was clipped by 3 bases and J by 2 bases, with 15 bases between them. Germline CDR1 is SGHRS and CDR2 is YFSETQ. CDR3 residues: CASSSVEGMTYEQYF. DNA for the CDR3: TGCGCCAGCAGCTCGGTCGAGGGAATGACCTACGAGCAGTACTTC.

The chain has TRBV7-6 and TRBJ1-5, with a possible D match to TRBD1 (6 bases). Germline V gene data show CDR1 as SGHVS and CDR2 as FNYEAQ. This CDR3 spans 15 amino acids. Between the trimmed V and J ends, which lost 3 bases and 6 bases, there was a span of 15 bases. CDR3 DNA sequence: TGTGCCAGCAGCTTCGTCGGGGGGGCAGCTCAGCCCCAGCATTTT. Protein: CASSFVGGAAQPQHF.

The chain uses TRBV25-1 and TRBJ1-2, with 8 bases lining up with TRBD1. Germline trimming cut 5 bases from V and 4 bases from J; bases unmatched to any gene: 12. Germline-derived CDR1 and CDR2 are MGHDK and SYGVNS. The CDR3 is 16 amino acids. The CDR3 coding sequence is TGTGCCAGCAGTTTGGGAGGGACAGGCAAAATCTATGGCTACACCTTC. Residues: CASSLGGTGKIYGYTF.

This rearrangement joins TRBV29-1 to TRBJ2-5; D is possibly TRBD1 (5 bases). Trimming took 7 bases from V and 1 from J, leaving 10 bases between them. The CDR3 length is 12 residues. The germline CDR1 and CDR2 sequences are SQVTM and ANQGSEA. The CDR3 loop is CSGDRIQETQYF. The CDR3 DNA follows: TGCAGCGGAGACAGAATCCAAGAGACCCAGTACTTC. Filled out from reference TRBV29-1 and TRBJ2-5, the complete variable domain reads SAVISQKPSRDICQRGTSLTIQCQVDSQVTMMFWYRQQPGQSLTLIATANQGSEATYESGFVIDKFPISRPNLTFSTLTVSNMSPEDSSIYLCSGDRIQETQYFGPGTRLLVL.

In its sample, this clonotype was seen once. J is TRBJ1-5 and V is TRBV19, with a possible D match to TRBD1 (5 bases). The CDR3 has 16 residues. The germline CDR1 and CDR2 sequences are LNHDA and SQIVND (reference sequence). Trimming took 7 bases from V and 2 from J, leaving 18 bases between them. The CDR3 loop reads CASTPAGLVGNQPQHF. The CDR3 DNA follows: TGTGCCAGTACCCCTGCAGGGCTTGTTGGCAATCAGCCCCAGCATTTT.

V is TRBV7-2 and J is TRBJ1-5; TRBD1 matches at 8 bases. The V gene end was trimmed by 5 bases and the J gene end by 9 bases; junction bases not matched to a gene: 6. The CDR3 extends over 13 amino acids. Germline-derived CDR1 and CDR2 are SGHTA and FQGNSA. CDR3 nucleotide sequence: TGTGCCAGCAGCACCGGACAGGGAAGGCCCCAGCATTTT. Amino acids: CASSTGQGRPQHF.

With respect to this clonotype: The junction departs from the called germline gene at one end, perhaps through a read error. CDR3 DNA sequence: TGTGCCACCGACGACGGGAGGGAGCTGTACTTC. This codes for CATDDGRELYF. This chain joins TRBV7-6 and TRBJ2-7; 8 positions agree with TRBD2. The CDR3 runs to 11 residues. CDR1 SGHVS and CDR2 FNYEAQ come from the germline V gene.